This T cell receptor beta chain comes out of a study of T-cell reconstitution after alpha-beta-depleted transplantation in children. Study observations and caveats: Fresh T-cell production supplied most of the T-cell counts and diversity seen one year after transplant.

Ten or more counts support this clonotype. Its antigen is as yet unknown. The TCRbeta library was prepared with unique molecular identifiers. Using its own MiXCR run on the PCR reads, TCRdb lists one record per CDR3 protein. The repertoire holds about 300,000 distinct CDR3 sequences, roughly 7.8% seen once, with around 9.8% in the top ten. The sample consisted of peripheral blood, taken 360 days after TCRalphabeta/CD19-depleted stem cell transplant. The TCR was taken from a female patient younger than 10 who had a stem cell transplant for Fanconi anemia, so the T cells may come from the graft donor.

The CDR3: CSASPDRPEQYF. The CDR3 DNA reads TGCAGTGCTAGCCCTGATAGGCCCGAGCAGTACTTC. This chain joins TRBV20-1 and TRBJ2-7, with no clear D. The V gene lost 3 bases and the J gene lost 6 bases, with 12 bases spanning the gap. The CDR3 is 12 residues long. Germline values: CDR1 DFQATT, CDR2 SNEGSKA (reference sequence).